The T cell receptor (beta chain) under discussion was sequenced for a study of blood T cell repertoires in COVID-19. In the authors' workflow: How many nucleated cells were present was estimated from reference gene primer amplification. Using immunoSEQ multiplex PCR, the repertoire was profiled, and TCRdb retains in-frame clones only, with some absent. The DNA was the basis for D and trimming; V, J and clone size are from that table. The sample has about 220,000 clones; 86% are singletons. Per the germline V gene, CDR1 is MDHEN and CDR2 is SYDVKM. Trimming pared 8 bases from V and 7 bases from J, leaving 11 bases between. The CDR3 consists of 12 residues.

This sequence joins TRBV28 and TRBJ1-4; tentatively, D is TRBD1 (6 bases). Sequenced input: PBMCs or T cells enriched from blood (not recorded which). The TCR comes from a woman in her thirties or forties with acute COVID-19. The CDR3 spells CASRGGLEKLFF. The CDR3 DNA reads TGTGCCAGCCGGGGGGGGCTTGAAAAACTGTTTTTT.